The 10 T cell receptor beta chains below were found in one sample sequenced in a study of blood T cell repertoires in COVID-19. The table came from immunoSEQ multiplex PCR; TCRdb's copy has only in-frame clones and leaves some out. The table lists tens of thousands of clones, more than 75% of them singletons. Material: peripheral blood. The receptors derive from a middle-aged man with active COVID-19.

The rearrangement joins TRBV9 to TRBJ1-1; D is uncertain. The CDR3 sequence is 15 residues long. The ends were cut back, 0 bases at V and 5 bases at J, with 14 bases in the middle. The germline gives CDR1 SGDLS, CDR2 YYNGEE. The CDR3 protein is CASSVAGGFRTEAFF. The CDR3 DNA follows: TGTGCCAGCAGCGTAGCTGGAGGGTTTCGAACTGAAGCTTTCTTT.

The gene calls are TRBV6-6 and TRBJ1-4, with D maybe TRBD1 (5 bases). Germline V CDR1 and CDR2: MNHNY, SVGAGI (reference sequence). The CDR3 has 14 residues. V lost 11 bases and J 1 base, leaving 14 bases between the germline ends. CDR3 sequence (DNA): TGTGCCGCCCTGGGGGGAGGAACTAATGAAAAACTGTTTTTT. Its protein is CAALGGGTNEKLFF.

CDR3 sequence: CASSLSPGQETQYF. CDR3 bases: TGCGCCAGCAGCTTGAGTCCAGGGCAAGAGACCCAGTACTTC. The J gene is TRBJ2-5, the V gene TRBV5-1; the D gene is possibly TRBD1 (5 bases). Germline loops: CDR1 SGHRS, CDR2 YFSETQ. The CDR3 sequence is 14 residues long. V was cut by 1 base and J by 2 bases, with 9 bases left in between.

This chain links TRBV9 with TRBJ2-7; the match to TRBD2 covers 10 bases. Unmatched junction bases numbered 5, after V lost 5 bases and J lost 0 bases. The CDR3 runs to 15 residues. The germline V gene encodes CDR1 SGDLS and CDR2 YYNGEE. CDR3 sequence reads: CASSRSGGPSYEQYF. The CDR3 nucleotides are TGTGCCAGCAGTCGTAGCGGGGGGCCCTCCTACGAGCAGTACTTC.

The rearrangement links TRBV18 to TRBJ2-3; no clear D gene. This CDR3 has 13 residues. Germline V CDR1 and CDR2: KGHSH, LQKENI. Trimming stripped 5 bases from V and 4 bases from J, with 10 bases between. The CDR3 DNA reads as TGTGCCAGCTCATCTTCGAGCTCAGATACGCAGTATTTT. Protein: CASSSSSSDTQYF.

The rearrangement uses TRBV6-4 and TRBJ2-7; possible D gene TRBD2, 5 bases. Germline CDR1 and CDR2: MRHNA and SNTAGT. V was clipped by 5 bases and J by 1 base, with 18 bases between them. The CDR3 is 16 residues long. CDR3 amino acids: CASSRDYGAASYEQYF. CDR3 DNA sequence: TGTGCCAGCAGTAGGGATTATGGAGCGGCGTCCTACGAGCAGTACTTC.

V and J are TRBV15 and TRBJ2-2, with D tentatively TRBD1 (5 bases). The germline V gene has CDR1 LNHNV and CDR2 YYDKDF (reference sequence). The CDR3 sequence is 17 residues long. V was pared by 0 bases and J by 2 bases, with 13 bases between. CDR3 bases: TGTGCCACCAGCAGAGATAATCGCCAGGGCAACACCGGGGAGCTGTTTTTT. Translation: CATSRDNRQGNTGELFF.

The chain has TRBV5-6 and TRBJ2-1; D may be TRBD2 (5 bases). Germline CDR1 SGHDT, CDR2 YYEEEE. Trimming cost V 4 bases and J 5 bases, with 13 bases left between them. The CDR3 sequence is 14 residues long. The CDR3 coding sequence is TGTGCCAGCAGCGGACTGGGTATGGACAATGAGCAGTTCTTC. Protein product: CASSGLGMDNEQFF.

The chain combines TRBV9 with TRBJ1-1; 11 bases align to TRBD1. The CDR3 is made up of 13 amino acids. Losses at the gene ends were 4 bases for V and 10 bases for J; bases not matched to a gene: 6. Per the germline V gene, CDR1 is SGDLS and CDR2 is YYNGEE. CDR3 loop: CASSPGTGGRAFF. CDR3 bases: TGTGCCAGCAGCCCCGGGACAGGGGGAAGAGCTTTCTTT.

The rearrangement uses TRBV9 and TRBJ2-7, with 7 bases identical to TRBD2. Germline assignment: CDR1 SGDLS and CDR2 YYNGEE. This CDR3 region has 14 residues. The trim removed 7 bases at V and 3 bases at J, leaving 10 bases unmatched. The CDR3 loop is CASEAREGIYEQYF. The CDR3 DNA follows: TGTGCCAGCGAAGCTAGGGAGGGGATCTACGAGCAGTACTTC.